This TCR beta chain derives from a study of cytomegalovirus exposure and HLA in healthy donors. Study observations and caveats: Within the data, a cluster of highly shared sequence variants was likely a sequencing artifact. Available immune exposure information covered CMV serostatus only.

To note about this clone: Its antigen is not known.

V was pared by 4 bases and J by 3 bases, with 13 bases of the junction left unmatched. This CDR3 is built from 19 residues. The germline V gene encodes CDR1 SGHRS and CDR2 YFSETQ. The PCR ran on 60 Vbeta and 13 Jbeta primers. TCRdb's copy holds only in-frame clones and misses some; the assay was immunoSEQ multiplex PCR. The repertoire holds 170,000 or so clones, 60% to 80% seen once, with 2% to 2.5% in the top ten. Sequencing was carried out using PBMCs. This TCR derives from a man aged 55 to 70 in good health and CMV-seronegative. The J gene is TRBJ2-6, the V gene TRBV5-1, with 10 nucleotides matching TRBD1. The CDR3, as DNA: TGCGCCAGCAGCCCTTCGACAGGGGGCTTGCTCTTTGGGGCCAACGTCCTGACTTTC. Translated: CASSPSTGGLLFGANVLTF.